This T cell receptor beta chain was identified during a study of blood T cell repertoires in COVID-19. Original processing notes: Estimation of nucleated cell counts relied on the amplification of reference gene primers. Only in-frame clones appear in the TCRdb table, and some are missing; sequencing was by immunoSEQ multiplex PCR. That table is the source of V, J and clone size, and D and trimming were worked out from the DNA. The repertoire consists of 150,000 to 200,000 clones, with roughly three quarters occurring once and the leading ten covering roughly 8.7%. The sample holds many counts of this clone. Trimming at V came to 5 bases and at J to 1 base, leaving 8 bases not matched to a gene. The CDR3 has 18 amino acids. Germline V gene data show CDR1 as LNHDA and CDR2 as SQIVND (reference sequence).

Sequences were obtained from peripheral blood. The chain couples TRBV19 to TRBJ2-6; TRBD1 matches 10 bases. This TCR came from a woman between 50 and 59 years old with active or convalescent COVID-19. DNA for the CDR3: TGTGCCAGTAGTCCACAGGGACAGGGGAGGTCTGGGGCCAACGTCCTGACTTTC. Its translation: CASSPQGQGRSGANVLTF.